These 3 T cell receptor beta chains originate from one sample sequenced in a study of shared clonotypes between healthy human individuals. The method was immunoSEQ multiplex PCR; TCRdb's version includes in-frame clones alone and lacks a portion of them. The top ten hold about 0.39% of the sample, which has 2 million to 3 million clones, under 95% seen once. What was sequenced was naive CD4+ T cells from PBMCs. As for subset: CD45RA+ positively selected. These TCRs come from a man younger than 35 in good health. Some clones in this sample may be carry-over from other donors' samples.

The chain combines TRBV28 with TRBJ2-1; 11 bases are a match to TRBD2. The CDR3 is made up of 16 amino acids. In germline, CDR1 is MDHEN, CDR2 SYDVKM. Trimming took 6 bases from V and 2 from J; bases not matched to a gene: 6. CDR3 in DNA: TGTGCCAGCAGGGGGGGACTAGCGGTCCCCTACAATGAGCAGTTCTTC. Translated, it gives CASRGGLAVPYNEQFF.

The chain has TRBV10-1 and TRBJ2-1, with 8 bases aligning to TRBD2. Trimming at V came to 2 bases and at J to 0 bases, leaving 6 bases not matched to a gene. The CDR3 is made up of 17 amino acids. Germline lookup yields CDR1 WNHNN and CDR2 SYGVQD (reference sequence). CDR3 sequence: CASSEIEREGSYNEQFF. DNA for the CDR3: TGCGCCAGCAGTGAGATAGAACGGGAGGGCTCCTACAATGAGCAGTTCTTC.

This chain uses TRBV5-5 with TRBJ2-5; 11 bases line up with TRBD1. Germline-derived CDR1 and CDR2 are SGHKS and YYEKEE (reference sequence). The CDR3 totals 14 residues. The junction had 4 bases not matched to a gene; V was cut back by 4 bases and J by 5 bases. Here the CDR3 DNA reads TGTGCCAGCAGCGGACAGGGGGCTTCGGAGACCCAGTACTTC. It is translated as CASSGQGASETQYF.